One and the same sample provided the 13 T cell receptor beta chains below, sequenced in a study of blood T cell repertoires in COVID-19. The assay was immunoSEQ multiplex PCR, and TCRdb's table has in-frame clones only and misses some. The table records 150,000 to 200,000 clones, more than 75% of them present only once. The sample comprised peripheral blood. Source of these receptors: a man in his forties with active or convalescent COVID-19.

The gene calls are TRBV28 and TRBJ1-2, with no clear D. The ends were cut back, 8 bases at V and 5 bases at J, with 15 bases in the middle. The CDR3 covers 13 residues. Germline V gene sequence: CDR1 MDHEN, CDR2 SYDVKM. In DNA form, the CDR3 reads TGTGCCAGCCGGGAGCCGGAAGAGTATGGCTACACCTTC. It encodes CASREPEEYGYTF.

The CDR3, as DNA: TGTGCCAGCAGTTACCCGGACAGGGTCTATGGCTACACCTTC. Residues: CASSYPDRVYGYTF. J is TRBJ1-2 and V is TRBV6-2 or TRBV6-3, with 8 bases fitting TRBD1. The CDR3 length is 14 residues. J was trimmed by 4 bases and V by 2 bases; bases with no gene match: 3. The V gene's germline CDR1 is MNHEY and CDR2 SVGEGT.

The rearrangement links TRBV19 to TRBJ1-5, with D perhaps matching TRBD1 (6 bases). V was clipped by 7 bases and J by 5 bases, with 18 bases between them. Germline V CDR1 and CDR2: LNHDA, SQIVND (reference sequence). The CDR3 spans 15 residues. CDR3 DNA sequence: TGTGCCAGTACCGGACTGACAGGCCATTATCAGCCCCAGCATTTT. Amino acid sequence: CASTGLTGHYQPQHF.

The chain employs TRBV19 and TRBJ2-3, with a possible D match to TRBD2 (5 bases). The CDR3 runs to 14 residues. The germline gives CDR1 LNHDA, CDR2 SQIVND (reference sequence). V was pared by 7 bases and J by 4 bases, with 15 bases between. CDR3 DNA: TGTGCCAGTACCCTCTTTGAGGGCTCAGATACGCAGTATTTT. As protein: CASTLFEGSDTQYF. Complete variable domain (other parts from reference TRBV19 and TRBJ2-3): DGGITQSPKYLFRKEGQNVTLSCEQNLNHDAMYWYRQDPGQGLRLIYYSQIVNDFQKGDIAEGYSVSREKKESFPLTVTSAQKNPTAFYLCASTLFEGSDTQYFGPGTRLTVL.

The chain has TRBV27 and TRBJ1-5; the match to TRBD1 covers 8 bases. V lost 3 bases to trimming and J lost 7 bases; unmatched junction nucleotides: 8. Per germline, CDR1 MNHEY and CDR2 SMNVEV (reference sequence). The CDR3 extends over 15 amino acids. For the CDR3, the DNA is TGTGCCAGCAGTTTTCGCAGGGGGCCGAACCAGCCCCAGCATTTT. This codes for CASSFRRGPNQPQHF.

For the CDR3, the DNA is TGTGCCAGCAGCATGGACAGCTCCTACGAGCAGTACTTC. This translates into CASSMDSSYEQYF. V gene TRBV5-4 combines with J gene TRBJ2-7; D is possibly TRBD1 (6 bases). The germline V gene has CDR1 SGHNT and CDR2 YYREEE (reference sequence). V lost 4 bases and J 0 bases, leaving 8 bases between the germline ends. The CDR3 loop spans 13 amino acids.

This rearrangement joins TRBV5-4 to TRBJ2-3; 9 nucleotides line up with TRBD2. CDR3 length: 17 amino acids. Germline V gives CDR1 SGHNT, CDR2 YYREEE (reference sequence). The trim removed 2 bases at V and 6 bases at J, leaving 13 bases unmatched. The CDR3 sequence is CASSLGYGGGAPDTQYF. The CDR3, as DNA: TGTGCCAGCAGCTTAGGCTATGGCGGGGGGGCCCCGGATACGCAGTATTTT. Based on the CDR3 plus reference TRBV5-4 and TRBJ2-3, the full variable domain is ETGVTQSPTHLIKTRGQQVTLRCSSQSGHNTVSWYQQALGQGPQFIFQYYREEENGRGNFPPRFSGLQFPNYSSELNVNALELDDSALYLCASSLGYGGGAPDTQYFGPGTRLTVL.

As DNA, the CDR3 is TGTGCCAGCAGTTTAGCGCACAGGTCAGTGGCTTTCTTT. Residues: CASSLAHRSVAFF. The gene calls are TRBV12-3 or TRBV12-4 and TRBJ1-1; D perhaps matches TRBD1 (5 bases). V lost 0 bases to trimming and J lost 11 bases, with 13 bases between them. CDR3 length: 13 amino acids.

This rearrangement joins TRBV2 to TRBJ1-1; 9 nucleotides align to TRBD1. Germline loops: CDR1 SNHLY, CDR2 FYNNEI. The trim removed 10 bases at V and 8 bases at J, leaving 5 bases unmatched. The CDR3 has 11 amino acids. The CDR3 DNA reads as TGTGCCACCCAGGACAGGGGAGAAGCTTTCTTT. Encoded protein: CATQDRGEAFF.

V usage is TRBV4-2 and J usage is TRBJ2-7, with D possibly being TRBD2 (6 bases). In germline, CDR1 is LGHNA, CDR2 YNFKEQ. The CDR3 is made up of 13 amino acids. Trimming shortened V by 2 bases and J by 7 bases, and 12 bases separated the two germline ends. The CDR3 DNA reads TGTGCCAGCAGCCAACAAGGGACTTTTGAGCAGTACTTC. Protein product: CASSQQGTFEQYF.

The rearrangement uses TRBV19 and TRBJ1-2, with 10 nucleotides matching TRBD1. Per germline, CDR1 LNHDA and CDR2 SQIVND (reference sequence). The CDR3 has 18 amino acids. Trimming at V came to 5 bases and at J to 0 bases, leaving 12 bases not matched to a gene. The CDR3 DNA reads TGTGCCAGTAGTCCGCCCGACAGGGGGCTCAACACTAACTATGGCTACACCTTC. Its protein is CASSPPDRGLNTNYGYTF.

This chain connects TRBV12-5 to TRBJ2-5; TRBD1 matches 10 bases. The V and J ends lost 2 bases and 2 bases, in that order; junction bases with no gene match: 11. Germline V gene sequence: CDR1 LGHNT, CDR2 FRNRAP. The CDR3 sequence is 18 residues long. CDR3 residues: CASGLPSRQGAFQETQYF. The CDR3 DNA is TGTGCTAGTGGTTTGCCTTCTCGACAGGGGGCGTTTCAAGAGACCCAGTACTTC.

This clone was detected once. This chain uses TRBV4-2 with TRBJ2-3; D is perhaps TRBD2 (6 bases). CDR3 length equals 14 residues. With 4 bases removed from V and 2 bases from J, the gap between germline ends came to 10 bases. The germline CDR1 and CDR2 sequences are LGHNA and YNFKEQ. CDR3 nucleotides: TGTGCCAGCAGCCTGGGAGGTTCCACAGATACGCAGTATTTT. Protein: CASSLGGSTDTQYF.